Below are 18 T cell receptor beta chains sequenced from a single sample in a study of molecular identifiers for immune sequencing clone quantification. Via MiXCR, TCRdb re-called the PCR reads, giving one row per CDR3 protein. The profile shows around 470,000 distinct CDR3 sequences, under 30% of them singletons. Source material: naive CD8+ T cells from blood, with Jurkat cell RNA spiked in. The subset here: FACS-sorted CD8+CD4-CCR7+CD45RA+ naive T cells. The receptors stem from a human donor in good health. Some libraries in this study had Jurkat cell RNA spiked in.

The J gene is TRBJ1-2, the V gene TRBV4-1; 9 bases agree with TRBD1. The V gene end was trimmed by 0 bases and the J gene end by 8 bases; junction bases not matched to a gene: 7. The CDR3 is made up of 15 amino acids. Germline V lookup: CDR1 MGHRA, CDR2 YSYEKL. The CDR3 DNA reads as TGCGCCAGCAGCCAAGATTTAGGGACAGGGCGCGGCTACACCTTC. Translated, it gives CASSQDLGTGRGYTF.

Regarding this clonotype: A read error may be the cause here, since a much bigger clone is one base away. The V call is TRBV30, the J call TRBJ1-4; unclear D gene. The CDR3 loop spans 12 amino acids. Germline V gene lookup returns CDR1 GTSNPN and CDR2 SVGIG (reference sequence). CDR3 residues: CAWSPMNEKPFF. CDR3 nucleotides: TGTGCCTGGAGTCCTATGAATGAAAAACCGTTTTTT. Using reference TRBV30 and TRBJ1-4 for the parts outside the CDR3, the full variable domain is SQTIHQWPATLVQPVGSPLSLECTVEGTSNPNLYWYRQAAGRGLQLLFYSVGIGQISSEVPQNLSASRPQDRQFILSSKKLLLSDSGFYLCAWSPMNEKPFFGSGTQLSVL.

This clonotype turned up a few times. This sequence joins TRBV24-1 and TRBJ2-1; 8 bases align to TRBD2. Trimming removed 5 bases from V and 2 bases from J; junction bases left unmatched: 4. Per the germline V gene, CDR1 is KGHDR and CDR2 is SFDVKD. This CDR3 comprises 15 residues. CDR3 residues: CATSAKREPYNEQFF. CDR3 nucleotides: TGTGCCACCAGTGCGAAGCGGGAGCCCTACAATGAGCAGTTCTTC.

This clonotype was seen only once. The chain links TRBV19 to TRBJ2-2; 9 nucleotides align to TRBD2. Germline loops: CDR1 LNHDA, CDR2 SQIVND (reference sequence). The trim removed 5 bases at V and 4 bases at J, leaving 8 bases unmatched. This CDR3 spans 16 amino acids. CDR3 coding DNA: TGTGCCAGTAGTGGCGGCCTAGCGGGGTTCACCGGGGAGCTGTTTTTT. It translates to CASSGGLAGFTGELFF. The variable domain in full, with the rest retrieved from reference TRBV19 and TRBJ2-2, is DGGITQSPKYLFRKEGQNVTLSCEQNLNHDAMYWYRQDPGQGLRLIYYSQIVNDFQKGDIAEGYSVSREKKESFPLTVTSAQKNPTAFYLCASSGGLAGFTGELFFGEGSRLTVL.

The chain employs TRBV28 and TRBJ2-7; 8 nucleotides match TRBD1. CDR1 is MDHEN and CDR2 is SYDVKM in the germline V gene. The CDR3 has 15 amino acids. The V segment lost 3 bases and the J segment 0 bases; nucleotides outside the gene matches: 4. The CDR3 DNA is TGTGCCAGCAGTTTTCGGGGACAGGCCTCCTACGAGCAGTACTTC. Protein sequence: CASSFRGQASYEQYF. The full variable domain, with the rest looked up from reference TRBV28 and TRBJ2-7, is DVKVTQSSRYLVKRTGEKVFLECVQDMDHENMFWYRQDPGLGLRLIYFSYDVKMKEKGDIPEGYSVSREKKERFSLILESASTNQTSMYLCASSFRGQASYEQYFGPGTRLTVT.

This clonotype occurred a few times. V gene TRBV6-1 combines with J gene TRBJ1-5; no reliable D call. This CDR3 is built from 16 residues. Germline loops: CDR1 MNHNS, CDR2 SASEGT. V was clipped by 2 bases and J by 1 base, with 12 bases between them. The CDR3 spells CASSEWRVESNQPQHF. In DNA, the CDR3 is TGTGCCAGCAGTGAATGGAGGGTTGAGAGCAATCAGCCCCAGCATTTT.

This clonotype was observed many times. The rearrangement uses TRBV13 and TRBJ1-6; D unresolved. CDR3 length equals 12 residues. Germline V gene sequence: CDR1 PRHDT, CDR2 FYEKMQ (reference sequence). V lost 3 bases, J lost 6 bases, and 3 bases lay in between. For the CDR3, the DNA is TGTGCCAGCAGCTTTAGTAATTCACCCCTCCACTTT. Residues: CASSFSNSPLHF.

This clonotype turned up a few times. The rearrangement joins TRBV7-6 to TRBJ2-7; maybe TRBD1 (6 bases). Germline loops: CDR1 SGHVS, CDR2 FNYEAQ. The CDR3 covers 14 residues. V was clipped by 5 bases and J by 4 bases, with 15 bases between them. CDR3 amino acids: CASSPRDTEYEQYF. The DNA for the CDR3 is TGTGCCAGCAGCCCCCGGGACACCGAGTACGAGCAGTACTTC.

V gene TRBV29-1 combines with J gene TRBJ2-7, with TRBD2 matching 7 bases. The J segment lost 3 bases and the V segment lost 7 bases, leaving 6 bases of the junction unmatched. The CDR3 is made up of 12 amino acids. Germline-derived CDR1 and CDR2 are SQVTM and ANQGSEA. The CDR3 nucleotides are TGCAGCGCTGCGGGAGCGGGCTACGAGCAGTACTTC. Its translation is CSAAGAGYEQYF.

This clonotype was seen a few times. The rearrangement joins TRBV6-2 or TRBV6-3 to TRBJ2-7; D uncertain. The CDR3 length is 14 residues. CDR1 is MNHEY and CDR2 is SVGEGT in the germline V gene. V lost 0 bases and J 4 bases, leaving 10 bases between the germline ends. In DNA, the CDR3 is TGTGCCAGCAGTTACTCTGTTCGGCGTTACGAGCAGTACGTC. This sequence encodes CASSYSVRRYEQYV.

This clonotype appeared many times. This chain links TRBV15 with TRBJ1-5; 10 nucleotides agree with TRBD1. The junction had 11 bases not matched to a gene; V was cut back by 0 bases and J by 6 bases. The germline gives CDR1 LNHNV, CDR2 YYDKDF (reference sequence). This CDR3 is built from 18 residues. The CDR3: CATSRDPSGTGAFQPQHF. The CDR3 nucleotides read TGTGCCACCAGCAGAGATCCCTCCGGGACAGGGGCTTTTCAGCCCCAGCATTTT. The variable domain in full, with the rest retrieved from reference TRBV15 and TRBJ1-5, is DAMVIQNPRYQVTQFGKPVTLSCSQTLNHNVMYWYQQKSSQAPKLLFHYYDKDFNNEADTPDNFQSRRPNTSFCFLDIRSPGLGDTAMYLCATSRDPSGTGAFQPQHFGDGTRLSIL.

The chain links TRBV9 to TRBJ2-5, with a possible D match to TRBD2 (7 bases). The germline gives CDR1 SGDLS, CDR2 YYNGEE. This CDR3 region has 15 residues. V was pared by 1 base and J by 4 bases, with 14 bases between. Written as DNA, the CDR3 is TGTGCCAGCAGCGTACCCTGGGGAGGGGGAGAGACCCAGTACTTC. This sequence encodes CASSVPWGGGETQYF.

The table lists this clonotype with a few counts. The chain links TRBV20-1 to TRBJ2-7; D may be TRBD1 (7 bases). The CDR3 is made up of 15 amino acids. V was pared by 3 bases and J by 6 bases, with 21 bases between. Germline-derived CDR1 and CDR2 are DFQATT and SNEGSKA (reference sequence). CDR3 loop: CSARDPGGTGGEQYF. The CDR3 DNA reads as TGCAGTGCTAGGGACCCAGGGGGGACTGGCGGCGAGCAGTACTTC.

This clonotype appeared a few times. This chain joins TRBV4-3 and TRBJ2-1, with 8 bases identical to TRBD2. The CDR3 has 16 residues. The V gene end was trimmed by 0 bases and the J gene end by 9 bases; junction bases not matched to a gene: 10. Germline values: CDR1 LGHNA, CDR2 YSLEER. The CDR3 nucleotides are TGCGCCAGCAGCCAAGACGCGGGAGGAAGGGCAAGTGAGCAGTTCTTC. Amino acids: CASSQDAGGRASEQFF.

As for this clonotype: A much larger clone sits a single nucleotide away, making a read error possible. This sequence joins TRBV7-9 and TRBJ2-7; 9 bases match TRBD2. Trimming took 5 bases from V and 0 from J; bases not matched to a gene: 5. CDR3 size: 15 residues. CDR1 is SEHNR and CDR2 is FQNEAQ in the germline V gene (reference sequence). Written as DNA, the CDR3 is TGTGCCAGCAGCGCGGGACTAGCTAGCTCCTACGAGCAGTACTTC. Translated, it gives CASSAGLASSYEQYF.

For the CDR3, the DNA is TGTGCCAGCAGTTACTCGACACAGGGGGCGCAGGACGAGCAGTACTTC. Translation: CASSYSTQGAQDEQYF. The chain recombines TRBV6-6 with TRBJ2-7, with 9 nucleotides matching TRBD1. Germline values: CDR1 MNHNY, CDR2 SVGAGI (reference sequence). There are 16 residues in the CDR3. The trim removed 0 bases at V and 5 bases at J, leaving 8 bases unmatched.

A few counts support this clonotype. The chain couples TRBV6-5 to TRBJ1-1, with 9 bases aligning to TRBD1. From germline, CDR1 is MNHEY and CDR2 SVGAGI. The length of the CDR3 is 15 residues. Unmatched junction bases numbered 5, after V lost 5 bases and J lost 1 base. The CDR3 here is CASSNTGGANTEAFF. CDR3 in DNA: TGTGCCAGCAGTAACACAGGGGGCGCGAACACTGAAGCTTTCTTT.

The CDR3 sequence: CASSPPSTGPYEQYF. For the CDR3, the DNA is TGTGCCAGCAGCCCTCCATCGACAGGCCCCTACGAGCAGTACTTC. The chain is built from TRBV5-4 and TRBJ2-7, with D possibly TRBD1 on 6 matching bases. The V gene's germline CDR1 is SGHNT and CDR2 YYREEE (reference sequence). The CDR3 spans 15 residues. V shed 4 bases and J shed 2 bases, with 16 bases lying between them.